This TCR beta chain was identified in a study of blood T cell repertoires in COVID-19. For the study at large: Samples taken during acute and convalescent COVID-19 were collected in the United States, Italy and Spain. T cells, B-cell-depleted T cells, or PBMCs provided the cDNA or gDNA that served as material.

This clone has only one observation. Clones were sequenced by immunoSEQ multiplex PCR, and TCRdb holds only the in-frame ones, with some missing. The data show approximately 280,000 clones, around 90% seen once. In Seattle, patients joined the study during active infection and were tracked longitudinally. The CDR3 is 14 amino acids. Germline CDR1 and CDR2: DFQATT and SNEGSKA (reference sequence). The J segment lost 2 bases and the V segment lost 3 bases, leaving 1 base of the junction unmatched. Sequencing used peripheral blood. This rearrangement joins TRBV20-1 to TRBJ2-5; 12 nucleotides match TRBD2. This clonotype was obtained from a woman aged 25 to 45 with COVID-19, enrolled during active disease. The CDR3 is CSASGLAGQETQYF. CDR3 nucleotides: TGCAGTGCTAGTGGACTAGCGGGACAAGAGACCCAGTACTTC.